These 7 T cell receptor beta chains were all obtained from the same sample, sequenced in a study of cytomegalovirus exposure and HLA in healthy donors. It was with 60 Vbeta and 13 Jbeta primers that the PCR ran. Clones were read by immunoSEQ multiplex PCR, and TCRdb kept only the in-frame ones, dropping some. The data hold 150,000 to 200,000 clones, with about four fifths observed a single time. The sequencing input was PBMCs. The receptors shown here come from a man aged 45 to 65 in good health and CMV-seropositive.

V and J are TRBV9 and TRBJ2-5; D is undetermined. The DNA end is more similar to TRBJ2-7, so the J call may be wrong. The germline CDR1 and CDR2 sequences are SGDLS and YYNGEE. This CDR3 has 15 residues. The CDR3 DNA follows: TGTGCCAGCAGCGTAGCTAACGCACCCTCCTACGAGCAGTACTTC. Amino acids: CASSVANAPSYEQYF.

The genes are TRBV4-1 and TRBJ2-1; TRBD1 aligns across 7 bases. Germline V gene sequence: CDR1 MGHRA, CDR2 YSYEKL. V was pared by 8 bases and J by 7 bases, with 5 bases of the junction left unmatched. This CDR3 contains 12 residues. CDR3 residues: CASGKQGNEQFF. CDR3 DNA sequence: TGCGCCAGCGGAAAACAGGGGAATGAGCAGTTCTTC.

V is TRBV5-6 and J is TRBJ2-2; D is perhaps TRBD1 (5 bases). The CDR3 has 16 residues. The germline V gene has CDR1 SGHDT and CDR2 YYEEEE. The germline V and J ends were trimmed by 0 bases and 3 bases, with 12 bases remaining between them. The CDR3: CASSLAYGADTGELFF. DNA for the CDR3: TGTGCCAGCAGCTTGGCCTATGGGGCGGACACCGGGGAGCTGTTTTTT.

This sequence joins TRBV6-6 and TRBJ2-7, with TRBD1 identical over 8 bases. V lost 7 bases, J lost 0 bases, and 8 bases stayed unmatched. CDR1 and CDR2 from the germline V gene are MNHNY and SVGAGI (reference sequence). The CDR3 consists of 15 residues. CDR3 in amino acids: CASTLTGVSSYEQYF. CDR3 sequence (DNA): TGTGCCAGCACCCTGACAGGGGTGAGCTCCTACGAGCAGTACTTC.

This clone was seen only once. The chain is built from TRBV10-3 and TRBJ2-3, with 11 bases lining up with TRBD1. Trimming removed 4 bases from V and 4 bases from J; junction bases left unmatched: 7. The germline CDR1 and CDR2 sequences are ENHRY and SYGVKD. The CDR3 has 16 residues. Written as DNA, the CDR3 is TGTGCCATCAGTGTTGGGACAGGGGGGAACGCAGATACGCAGTATTTT. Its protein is CAISVGTGGNADTQYF.

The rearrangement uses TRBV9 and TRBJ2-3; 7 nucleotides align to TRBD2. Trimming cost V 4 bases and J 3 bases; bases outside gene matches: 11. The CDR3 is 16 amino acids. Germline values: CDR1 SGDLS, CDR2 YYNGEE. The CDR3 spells CASSSRLAEETDTQYF. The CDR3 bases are TGTGCCAGCAGCTCTAGACTAGCTGAGGAAACAGATACGCAGTATTTT.

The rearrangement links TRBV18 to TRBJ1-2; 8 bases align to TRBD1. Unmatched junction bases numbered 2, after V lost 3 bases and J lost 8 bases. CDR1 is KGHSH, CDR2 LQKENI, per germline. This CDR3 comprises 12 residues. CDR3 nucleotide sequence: TGTGCCAGCTCACCGACAGGGGCCGGCTACACCTTC. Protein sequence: CASSPTGAGYTF.